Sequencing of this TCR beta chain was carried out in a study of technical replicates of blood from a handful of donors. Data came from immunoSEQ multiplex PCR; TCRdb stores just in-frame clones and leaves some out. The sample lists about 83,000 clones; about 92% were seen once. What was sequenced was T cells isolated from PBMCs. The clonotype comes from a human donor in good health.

The CDR3 DNA reads TGTGCCAGCAGTTCCCCTTGGGACAGGGATGGGGAGCAGTACTTC. This translates into CASSSPWDRDGEQYF. The chain has TRBV28 and TRBJ2-7, with 9 bases identical to TRBD1. Germline CDR1 and CDR2: MDHEN and SYDVKM. This CDR3 region has 15 residues. V dropped 4 bases and J dropped 7; count of bases not matched to a gene: 11.